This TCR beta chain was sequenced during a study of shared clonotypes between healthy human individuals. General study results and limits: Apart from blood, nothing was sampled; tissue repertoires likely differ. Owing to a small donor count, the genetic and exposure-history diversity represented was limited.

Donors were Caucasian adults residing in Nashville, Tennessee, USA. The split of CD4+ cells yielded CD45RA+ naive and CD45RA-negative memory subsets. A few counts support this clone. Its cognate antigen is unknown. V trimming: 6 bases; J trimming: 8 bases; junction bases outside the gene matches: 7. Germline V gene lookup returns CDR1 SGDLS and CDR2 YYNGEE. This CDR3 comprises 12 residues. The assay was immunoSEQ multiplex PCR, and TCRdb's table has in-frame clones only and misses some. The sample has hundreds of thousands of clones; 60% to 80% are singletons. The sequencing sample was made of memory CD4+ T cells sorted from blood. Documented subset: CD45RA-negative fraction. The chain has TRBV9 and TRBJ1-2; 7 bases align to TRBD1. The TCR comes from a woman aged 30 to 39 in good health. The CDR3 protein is CASTDDRVGYTF. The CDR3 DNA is TGTGCCAGCACCGACGACAGGGTGGGCTACACCTTC. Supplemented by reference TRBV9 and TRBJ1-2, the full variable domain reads DSGVTQTPKHLITATGQRVTLRCSPRSGDLSVYWYQQSLDQGLQFLIQYYNGEERAKGNILERFSAQQFPDLHSELNLSSLELGDSALYFCASTDDRVGYTFGSGTRLTVV.